This is a list of T cell receptor beta chains from one sample in a study of beta chain features in type 1 diabetes. Clones were sequenced by immunoSEQ multiplex PCR, and TCRdb holds only the in-frame ones, with some missing. The top ten hold approximately 1.4% of the sample, which has about 140,000 clones, less than 9% seen once. The sequenced sample was central memory CD4+ T cells from blood. These receptors all come from a woman in her 30s in good health. Each CDR3 is given with its conserved first and last residue. A D gene is named only where the DNA matches it firmly. Size is stated for part of the rows, as once, few or many counts, or as a class when the clone is expanded.

clone size: few; V gene: TRBV4-3; D gene: NA; J gene: TRBJ2-2; CDR3 protein: CASSQEERGTGELFF; CDR3 DNA: TGCGCCAGCAGCCAAGAAGAAAGGGGCACCGGGGAGCTGTTTTTT
clone size: few; V gene: TRBV30; D gene: NA; J gene: TRBJ1-1; CDR3 protein: CAWTAVHGWTDTAFF; CDR3 DNA: TGTGCCTGGACGGCTGTACATGGTTGGACGGACACGGCTTTCTTT
clone size: few; V gene: TRBV7-3; D gene: TRBD1; J gene: TRBJ1-2; CDR3 protein: CASSLFGTGRLSYGYTF; CDR3 DNA: TGTGCCAGCAGCTTATTCGGGACAGGGAGGTTGAGCTATGGCTACACCTTC
clone size: NA; V gene: TRBV18; D gene: NA; J gene: TRBJ1-1; CDR3 protein: CASSPTRGEAEAFF; CDR3 DNA: TGTGCCAGCTCACCCACTCGGGGGGAAGCAGAAGCTTTCTTT
clone size: many; V gene: TRBV5-1; D gene: TRBD1; J gene: TRBJ2-3; CDR3 protein: CASSSGQEFTDTQYF; CDR3 DNA: TGCGCCAGCAGCTCGGGACAGGAATTCACAGATACGCAGTATTTT
clone size: few; V gene: TRBV7-2; D gene: NA; J gene: TRBJ2-6; CDR3 protein: CASSPNTRGTSGANVLTF; CDR3 DNA: TGTGCCAGCAGCCCCAACACCAGGGGCACCTCTGGGGCCAACGTCCTGACTTTC
clone size: NA; V gene: TRBV5-6; D gene: TRBD1; J gene: TRBJ1-3; CDR3 protein: CASRDRAGNTIYF; CDR3 DNA: TGTGCCAGCAGGGACAGGGCCGGAAACACCATATATTTT
clone size: NA; V gene: TRBV9; D gene: NA; J gene: TRBJ2-7; CDR3 protein: CASSVDGALHYEQYF; CDR3 DNA: TGTGCCAGCAGCGTAGATGGGGCGCTTCACTACGAGCAGTACTTC
clone size: NA; V gene: TRBV11-2; D gene: NA; J gene: TRBJ1-2; CDR3 protein: CASSPASVTGYTF; CDR3 DNA: TGTGCCAGCAGCCCAGCAAGCGTGACTGGCTACACCTTC
clone size: many; V gene: TRBV18; D gene: NA; J gene: TRBJ1-2; CDR3 protein: CASSPSRDYGYTF; CDR3 DNA: TGTGCCAGCTCACCGTCCAGGGACTATGGCTACACCTTC
clone size: NA; V gene: TRBV11-3; D gene: NA; J gene: TRBJ2-7; CDR3 protein: CASSSRGGTYEQYF; CDR3 DNA: TGTGCCAGCAGCAGCCGGGGTGGGACCTACGAGCAGTACTTC
clone size: few; V gene: TRBV2; D gene: NA; J gene: TRBJ2-5; CDR3 protein: CASSPGTGLLETQYF; CDR3 DNA: TGTGCCAGCAGCCCCGGGACTGGGTTGTTAGAGACCCAGTACTTC
clone size: few; V gene: TRBV5-4; D gene: TRBD2; J gene: TRBJ2-1; CDR3 protein: CASSSPGLARKDNEQFF; CDR3 DNA: TGTGCCAGCAGCTCACCGGGACTAGCGAGAAAGGACAATGAGCAGTTCTTC
clone size: NA; V gene: TRBV2; D gene: NA; J gene: TRBJ1-1; CDR3 protein: CASSEDRAGEAFF; CDR3 DNA: TGTGCCAGCAGTGAAGACAGGGCTGGTGAAGCTTTCTTT
clone size: few; V gene: TRBV30; D gene: NA; J gene: TRBJ2-6; CDR3 protein: CAWRDIMSGANVLTF; CDR3 DNA: TGTGCCTGGAGGGACATTATGTCTGGGGCCAACGTCCTGACTTTC
clone size: many; V gene: TRBV30; D gene: TRBD1; J gene: TRBJ2-2; CDR3 protein: CAWSGVRGTGELFF; CDR3 DNA: TGTGCCTGGAGTGGGGTCAGGGGGACCGGGGAGCTGTTTTTT
clone size: NA; V gene: TRBV4-3; D gene: TRBD1; J gene: TRBJ1-4; CDR3 protein: CASSQVTGTGNEKLFF; CDR3 DNA: TGCGCCAGCAGCCAAGTAACCGGGACAGGGAATGAAAAACTGTTTTTT
clone size: many; V gene: TRBV15; D gene: NA; J gene: TRBJ2-1; CDR3 protein: CATSTRSSYNEQFF; CDR3 DNA: TGTGCCACCAGTACCCGGAGCTCCTACAATGAGCAGTTCTTC
clone size: NA; V gene: TRBV5-1; D gene: TRBD1; J gene: TRBJ1-1; CDR3 protein: CASSPFRQGSNTEAFF; CDR3 DNA: TGCGCCAGCAGCCCATTTCGACAGGGATCGAACACTGAAGCTTTCTTT
clone size: few; V gene: TRBV27; D gene: NA; J gene: TRBJ2-7; CDR3 protein: CASSTGIHYEQYF; CDR3 DNA: TGTGCCAGCAGTACCGGGATCCACTACGAGCAGTACTTC
clone size: few; V gene: TRBV9; D gene: TRBD2; J gene: TRBJ2-5; CDR3 protein: CASSPPGLAKTETQYF; CDR3 DNA: TGTGCCAGCAGCCCCCCCGGACTAGCGAAAACGGAGACCCAGTACTTC
clone size: NA; V gene: TRBV2; D gene: TRBD1; J gene: TRBJ1-2; CDR3 protein: CASSEGQGLNYGYTF; CDR3 DNA: TGTGCCAGCAGTGAGGGACAGGGACTTAACTATGGCTACACCTTC